One and the same sample provided the 13 T cell receptor beta chains below, sequenced in a study of glioma-infiltrating T cells after dendritic cell vaccination. The protocol was immunoSEQ multiplex PCR, while the TCRdb copy is restricted to in-frame clones and leaves out a portion. This repertoire shows 80,000 to 95,000 clones, more than 75% found once; its top ten account for just under 3%. The source was blood, collected before dendritic cell vaccination. The origin of the receptors is a human donor with glioblastoma.

The chain carries TRBV5-5 and TRBJ2-7; maybe TRBD1 (6 bases). Between the trimmed V and J ends, which lost 4 bases and 5 bases, there was a span of 16 bases. This CDR3 comprises 14 residues. The germline CDR1 and CDR2 sequences are SGHKS and YYEKEE (reference sequence). The CDR3 protein is CASSPTGIRNEQYF. CDR3 coding DNA: TGTGCCAGCAGCCCAACAGGGATTCGAAACGAGCAGTACTTC.

Written as DNA, the CDR3 is TGTGCCAGCTCCCCTCGGGAGGGCGGTGAAAAACTGTTTTTT. Protein: CASSPREGGEKLFF. The genes are TRBV18 and TRBJ1-4; D call uncertain. V was shortened by 6 bases and J by 7 bases, with 15 bases between the two germline ends. Germline V gene data show CDR1 as KGHSH and CDR2 as LQKENI. This CDR3 is built from 14 residues.

The J gene is TRBJ2-2, the V gene TRBV2; TRBD2 agrees at 10 bases. Germline trimming cut 3 bases from V and 5 bases from J; bases unmatched to any gene: 9. The CDR3 has 17 residues. CDR1 and CDR2 from the germline V gene are SNHLY and FYNNEI. CDR3 in amino acids: CASSDRVTSGFTGELFF. CDR3 nucleotide sequence: TGTGCCAGCAGTGATCGAGTGACTAGCGGGTTTACCGGGGAGCTGTTTTTT.

The chain carries TRBV5-1 and TRBJ2-7; 7 nucleotides align to TRBD1. The CDR3 covers 14 residues. CDR1 and CDR2 from the germline V gene are SGHRS and YFSETQ. V was pared by 3 bases and J by 6 bases, with 9 bases of the junction left unmatched. In nucleotides, the CDR3 is TGCGCCAGCAGCTCCTCGGGACAGCCTCTCGAGCAGTACTTC. Translating it yields CASSSSGQPLEQYF.

This chain joins TRBV7-9 and TRBJ2-7, with TRBD2 matching over 12 bases. The trim removed 6 bases at V and 2 bases at J, leaving 5 bases unmatched. From germline, CDR1 is SEHNR and CDR2 FQNEAQ (reference sequence). The CDR3 is made up of 15 amino acids. The CDR3 DNA reads as TGTGCCAGCAGAACGACTAGCGGGGGTCCCTACGAGCAGTACTTC. It encodes CASRTTSGGPYEQYF.

The chain combines TRBV20-1 with TRBJ2-5; D unclear. V dropped 5 bases and J dropped 3 bases, with 4 bases sitting between them. The length of the CDR3 is 10 residues. Germline V gene lookup returns CDR1 DFQATT and CDR2 SNEGSKA (reference sequence). This CDR3 reads CSASEETQYF. Written as DNA, the CDR3 is TGCAGTGCTTCCGAAGAGACCCAGTACTTC.

The V call is TRBV6-5, the J call TRBJ2-1, with 11 bases aligning to TRBD2. This CDR3 region has 15 residues. V lost 4 bases, J lost 6 bases, and 5 bases stayed unmatched. Germline V gene sequence: CDR1 MNHEY, CDR2 SVGAGI. CDR3 region: CASSFSGGAVNEQFF. CDR3 sequence (DNA): TGTGCCAGCAGTTTTAGCGGGGGGGCAGTCAATGAGCAGTTCTTC.

This clone is termed medium-sized (0.01 to 0.1%). J is TRBJ2-7 and V is TRBV5-1; TRBD1 agrees at 8 bases. V lost 4 bases and J lost 6; bases outside the gene matches: 9. From germline, CDR1 is SGHRS and CDR2 YFSETQ. The CDR3 extends over 14 amino acids. The CDR3 loop is CASSLSGQGTEQYF. CDR3 DNA sequence: TGCGCCAGCAGCCTGAGTGGACAGGGTACCGAGCAGTACTTC.

V gene TRBV2 combines with J gene TRBJ1-5; possibly TRBD1 for D (5 bases). Trimming left V 6 bases short and J 3 bases short, with 9 bases between. The CDR3 loop spans 13 amino acids. The V gene's germline CDR1 is SNHLY and CDR2 FYNNEI. CDR3 nucleotide sequence: TGTGCCAGCAGGACAGCGATCAATCAGCCCCAGCATTTT. Translation gives CASRTAINQPQHF. The variable domain in full, completed from reference TRBV2 and TRBJ1-5, reads EPEVTQTPSHQVTQMGQEVILRCVPISNHLYFYWYRQILGQKVEFLVSFYNNEISEKSEIFDDQFSVERPDGSNFTLKIRSTKLEDSAMYFCASRTAINQPQHFGDGTRLSIL.

V and J are TRBV5-1 and TRBJ2-3, with 13 bases matching TRBD2. CDR3 length: 20 amino acids. Germline CDR1 reads SGHRS; CDR2 reads YFSETQ. The J segment lost 1 base and the V segment lost 1 base, leaving 12 bases of the junction unmatched. The CDR3, as DNA: TGCGCCAGCAGCTTGCCACGGACTAGCGGGAGTTTAGAGGGCACAGATACGCAGTATTTT. Protein sequence: CASSLPRTSGSLEGTDTQYF.

This clone was found once. The chain employs TRBV5-1 and TRBJ1-4; 7 nucleotides line up with TRBD1. V lost 5 bases to trimming and J lost 7 bases; unmatched junction nucleotides: 5. The CDR3 spans 13 residues. Per germline, CDR1 SGHRS and CDR2 YFSETQ. CDR3 residues: CASRQGQGEKLFF. CDR3 coding DNA: TGCGCCAGCAGACAGGGGCAGGGTGAAAAACTGTTTTTT.

This clone was seen just once. This chain links TRBV5-4 with TRBJ1-2; tentatively, D is TRBD1 (5 bases). The germline V and J ends were trimmed by 1 base and 8 bases, with 12 bases remaining between them. Per the germline V gene, CDR1 is SGHNT and CDR2 is YYREEE (reference sequence). The CDR3 extends over 13 amino acids. CDR3 DNA: TGTGCCAGCAGCTTGTGGGGCGGGGGAGGCTACACCTTC. Translating gives CASSLWGGGGYTF.

The chain uses TRBV4-3 and TRBJ2-5; tentatively, D is TRBD2 (6 bases). The assigned J gene may be wrong: the sequence end matches TRBJ2-7 better. CDR1 and CDR2 from the germline V gene are LGHNA and YSLEER. The CDR3 runs to 16 residues. CDR3 sequence: CASSQDLASVHYEQYF. The CDR3 DNA follows: TGCGCCAGCAGCCAAGATCTGGCTAGCGTACACTACGAGCAGTACTTC.